The text below deals with one T cell receptor (beta chain). Antigen unknown. The record originates from a study of read filtering for tumor transcriptome and immune sequencing. Whole-study context: Revised staging placed 8 or 9 patients in R-ISS I, about 17 in II, 6 or 7 in III. Transcriptome libraries were built from DNase-treated RNA.

General observations from the study: In IR-seq, single-read clonotypes were about 80% of clonotypes but around 3.5% of reads.

Molecular barcoded adaptors covering alpha/delta and beta/gamma chains were used on approximately 400 ng RNA. TCRdb re-derived calls from the reads in MiXCR, one entry per CDR3 protein. The table includes under 50,000 distinct CDR3 sequences, approximately 15% detected once. Trimming took 6 bases from V and 6 from J, leaving 18 bases between them. From germline, CDR1 is DFQATT and CDR2 SNEGSKA (reference sequence). The CDR3 extends over 14 amino acids. The chain carries TRBV20-1 and TRBJ2-1; D is possibly TRBD1 (6 bases). The source material was a population of CD138-negative cells sorted from bone marrow. The sequence was obtained from a donor at least 40 years old with multiple myeloma. The CDR3 sequence is CSAHPGQAANEQFF. For the CDR3, the DNA is TGCAGTGCCCACCCGGGACAAGCGGCCAATGAGCAGTTCTTC.